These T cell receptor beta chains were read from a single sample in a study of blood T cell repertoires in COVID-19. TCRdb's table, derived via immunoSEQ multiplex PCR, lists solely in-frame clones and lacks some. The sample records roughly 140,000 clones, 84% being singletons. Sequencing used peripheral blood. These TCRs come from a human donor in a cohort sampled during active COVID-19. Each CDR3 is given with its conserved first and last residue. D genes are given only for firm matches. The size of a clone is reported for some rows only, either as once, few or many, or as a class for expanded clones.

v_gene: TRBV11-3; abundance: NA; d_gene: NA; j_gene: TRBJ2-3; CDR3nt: TGTGCCAGCAGCCCTAGTGCTAGCACAGATACGCAGTATTTT; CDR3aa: CASSPSASTDTQYF
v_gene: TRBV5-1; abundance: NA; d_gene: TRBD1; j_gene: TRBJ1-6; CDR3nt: TGCGCCAGCAGCCATTTCCGGGACAGGGGCGTTTGGAATTCACCCCTCCACTTT; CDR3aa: CASSHFRDRGVWNSPLHF
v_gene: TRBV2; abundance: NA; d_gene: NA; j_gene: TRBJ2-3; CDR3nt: TGTGCCAGCACAAGGGAGGCAGATACGCAGTATTTT; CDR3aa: CASTREADTQYF
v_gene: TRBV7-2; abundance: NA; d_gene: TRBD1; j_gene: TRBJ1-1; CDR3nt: TGTGCCAGCAGCTTTCGGACAGGGGGAGTTGGCACTGAAGCTTTCTTT; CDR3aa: CASSFRTGGVGTEAFF
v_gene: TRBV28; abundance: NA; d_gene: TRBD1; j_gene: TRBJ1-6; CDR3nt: TGTGCCAGCAGTTTATCGAGGGGGCATAAGGGTTCACCCCTCCACTTT; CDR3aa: CASSLSRGHKGSPLHF
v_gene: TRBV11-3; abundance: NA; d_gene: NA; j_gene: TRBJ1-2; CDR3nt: TGTGCCAGCAGCTCGCAGGGGATGCCTGGCTACACCTTC; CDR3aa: CASSSQGMPGYTF
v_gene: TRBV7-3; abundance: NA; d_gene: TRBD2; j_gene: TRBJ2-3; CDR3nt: TGTGCCAGCAGCGCCCGACTAGCGGGGGACTTCACAGATACGCAGTATTTT; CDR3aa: CASSARLAGDFTDTQYF
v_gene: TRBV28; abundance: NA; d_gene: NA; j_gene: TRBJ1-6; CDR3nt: TGTGCCAGCAGGCTACCGATCGATTCACCCCTCCACTTT; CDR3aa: CASRLPIDSPLHF
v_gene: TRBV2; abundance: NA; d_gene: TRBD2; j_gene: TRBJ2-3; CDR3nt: TGTGCCAGCAGTAGTCTCCTAGGTTGGGGGGGGTCGGGTACAGATACGCAGTATTTT; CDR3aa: CASSSLLGWGGSGTDTQYF
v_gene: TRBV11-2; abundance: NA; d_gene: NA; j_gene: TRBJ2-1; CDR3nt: TGTGCCAGCAGCTTAGCCTTACTAGAAGGTGAGCAGTTCTTC; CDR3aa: CASSLALLEGEQFF
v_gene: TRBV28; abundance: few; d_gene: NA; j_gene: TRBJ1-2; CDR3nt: TGTGCCAGCAGGTACAGGGATGGCTACACCTTC; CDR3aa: CASRYRDGYTF
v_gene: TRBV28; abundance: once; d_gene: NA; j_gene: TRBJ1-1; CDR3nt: TGTGCCAGCACCTACCCCAGGGTGAACACTGAAGCTTTCTTT; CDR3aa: CASTYPRVNTEAFF
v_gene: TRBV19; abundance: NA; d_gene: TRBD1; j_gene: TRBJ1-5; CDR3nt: TGTGCCAGTAGGAAGACCGGGACAGGGCCCAATCAGCCCCAGCATTTT; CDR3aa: CASRKTGTGPNQPQHF
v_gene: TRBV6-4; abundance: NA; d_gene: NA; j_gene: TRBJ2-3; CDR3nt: TGTGCCAGCAGTGCGATAGACACAGATACGCAGTATTTT; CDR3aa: CASSAIDTDTQYF
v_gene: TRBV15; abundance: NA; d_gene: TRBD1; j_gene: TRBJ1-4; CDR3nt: TGTGCCACCAGCAGAGATAAGGGACAGAGAATCTTTGAAAAACTGTTTTTT; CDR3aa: CATSRDKGQRIFEKLFF
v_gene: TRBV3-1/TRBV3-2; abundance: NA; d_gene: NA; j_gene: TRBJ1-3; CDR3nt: TGTGCCAGCAGCCTAACAGGGAGCGGAAACACCATATATTTT; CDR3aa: CASSLTGSGNTIYF
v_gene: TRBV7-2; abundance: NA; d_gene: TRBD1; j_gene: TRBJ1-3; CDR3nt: TGTGCCAGCAGCCCTAGGATAGGGACAGGTGGTTTAACTGGAAACACCATATATTTT; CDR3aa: CASSPRIGTGGLTGNTIYF
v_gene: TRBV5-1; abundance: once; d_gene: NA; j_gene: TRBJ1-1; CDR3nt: TGCGCCAGCAGCTCGGGGTCTAACACTGAAGCTTTCTTT; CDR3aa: CASSSGSNTEAFF
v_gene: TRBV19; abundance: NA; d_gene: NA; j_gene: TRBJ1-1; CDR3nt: TGTGCCAGTAGTACCGGTAGGACAAGGAACACTGAAGCTTTCTTT; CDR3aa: CASSTGRTRNTEAFF
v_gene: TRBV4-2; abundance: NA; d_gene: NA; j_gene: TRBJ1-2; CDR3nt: TGTGCCAGCAGCCCTGGGACAAATTCTAACTATGGCTACACCTTC; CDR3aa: CASSPGTNSNYGYTF
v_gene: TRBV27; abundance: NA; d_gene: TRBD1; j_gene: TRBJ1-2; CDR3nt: TGTGCCAGCAGTTTCGCCGGGACAGGCGCAGGCTACACCTTC; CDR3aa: CASSFAGTGAGYTF
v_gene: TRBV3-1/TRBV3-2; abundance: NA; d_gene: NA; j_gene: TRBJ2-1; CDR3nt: TGTGCCAGCAGCCCCCGCGGGAAACCCTCAAAGGAGCAGTTCTTC; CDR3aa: CASSPRGKPSKEQFF
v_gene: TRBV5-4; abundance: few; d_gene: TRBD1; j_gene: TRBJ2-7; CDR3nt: TGTGCCAGCAGCTTATGGGACAGAAACTACGAGCAGTACTTC; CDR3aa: CASSLWDRNYEQYF
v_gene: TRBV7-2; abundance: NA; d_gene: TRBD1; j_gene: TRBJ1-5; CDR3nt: TGTGCCAGCAGCTTAGACCAGGGGGCTGGCCGGCCCCAGCATTTT; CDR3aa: CASSLDQGAGRPQHF
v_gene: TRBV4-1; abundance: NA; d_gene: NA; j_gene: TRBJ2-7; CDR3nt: TGCGCCAGCAGCCAAGTGGGGACAAACTACGAGCAGTACTTC; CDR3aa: CASSQVGTNYEQYF
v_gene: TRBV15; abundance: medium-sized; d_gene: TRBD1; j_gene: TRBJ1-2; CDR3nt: TGTGCCACCAGCAGAGAGGGACAGGGAGTGGGAGGCTACACCTTC; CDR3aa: CATSREGQGVGGYTF
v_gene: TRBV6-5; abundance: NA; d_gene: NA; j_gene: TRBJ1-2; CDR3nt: TGTGCCAGCAGCCGTGTAGGGGGAAGAGGCTACACCTTC; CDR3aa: CASSRVGGRGYTF